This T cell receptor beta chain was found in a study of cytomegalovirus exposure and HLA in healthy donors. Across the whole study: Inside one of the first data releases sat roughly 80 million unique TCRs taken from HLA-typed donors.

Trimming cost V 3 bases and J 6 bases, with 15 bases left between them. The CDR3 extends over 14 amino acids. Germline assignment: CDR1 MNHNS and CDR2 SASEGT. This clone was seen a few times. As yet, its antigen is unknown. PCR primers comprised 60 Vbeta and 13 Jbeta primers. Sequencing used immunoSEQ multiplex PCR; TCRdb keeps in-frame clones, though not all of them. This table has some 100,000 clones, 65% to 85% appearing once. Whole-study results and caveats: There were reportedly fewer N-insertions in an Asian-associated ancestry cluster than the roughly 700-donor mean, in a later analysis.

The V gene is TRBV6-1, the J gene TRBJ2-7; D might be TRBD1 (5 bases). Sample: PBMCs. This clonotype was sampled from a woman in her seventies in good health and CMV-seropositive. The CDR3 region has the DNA TGTGCCAGCAGTGAGGCAGGGTCCCCCTCCGAGCAGTACTTC. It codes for CASSEAGSPSEQYF.